This T cell receptor beta chain was sequenced during a study of blood T cell repertoires in COVID-19. The overall study: Sources were T cells, B-cell-depleted T cells, or PBMCs; the material itself was cDNA or gDNA.

Under the authors' procedure: The assay estimated nucleated cells by amplifying reference gene primers. Assay: immunoSEQ multiplex PCR; the TCRdb copy retains only in-frame clones and omits some. The DNA was the basis for D and trimming; V, J and clone size are from that table. The table lists 270,000 or so clones, about nine tenths of them singletons. The CDR3 runs 16 residues. Germline V gene sequence: CDR1 MNHNS, CDR2 SASEGT. V gave up 2 bases and J gave up 7 bases; unmatched junction bases: 5. Sequenced: peripheral blood. The rearrangement links TRBV6-1 to TRBJ1-6; 10 nucleotides match TRBD1. This TCR came from a woman aged 25 to 39 with COVID-19, enrolled during active disease. CDR3 nucleotide sequence: TGTGCCAGCAGTGAACGGTGGGACAGGGGAAATTCACCCCTCCACTTT. It specifies CASSERWDRGNSPLHF.